The TCR beta chain described here comes from a study of T cell repertoires in cytomegalovirus infection. Study summary: Recently identified HLA-C-restricted and well-studied HLA-B-restricted CMV epitopes were used.

There are 16 residues in the CDR3. The ends were cut back, 5 bases at V and 3 bases at J, with 17 bases in the middle. CDR1 and CDR2 (germline): SGHTA, FQGNSA. In TCRdb, the reads were re-called with MiXCR into one record per CDR3 protein. The sample includes approximately 73,000 distinct CDR3 sequences, roughly 40% of them seen just once. In regard to this clonotype: Its specificity is unknown.

This TCR derives from a human donor in good health (CMV status not recorded). Some clones in this sample may be carry-over from other donors' samples. The gene calls are TRBV7-2 and TRBJ2-1, with D possibly called TRBD1 or TRBD2 (6 bases each). The sequenced sample was CD8+ T cells from cultured PBMCs, obtained from culture after CMV antigen stimulation. CDR3 in amino acids: CASSVTRGTLYNEQFF. The CDR3, as DNA: TGTGCCAGCAGCGTCACCCGCGGGACACTCTACAATGAGCAGTTCTTC.